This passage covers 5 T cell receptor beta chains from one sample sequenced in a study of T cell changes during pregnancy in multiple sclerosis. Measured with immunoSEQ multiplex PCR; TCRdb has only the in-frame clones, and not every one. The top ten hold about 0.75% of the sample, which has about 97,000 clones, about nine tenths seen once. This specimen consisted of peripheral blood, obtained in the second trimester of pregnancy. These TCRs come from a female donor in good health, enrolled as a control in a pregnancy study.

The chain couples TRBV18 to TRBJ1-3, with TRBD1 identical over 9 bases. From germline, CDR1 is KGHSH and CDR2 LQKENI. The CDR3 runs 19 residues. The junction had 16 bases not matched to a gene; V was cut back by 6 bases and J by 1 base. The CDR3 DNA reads TGTGCCAGCTCCCGAACTCCGGGACAGGGAAGTTGGTCTGGAAACACCATATATTTT. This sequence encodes CASSRTPGQGSWSGNTIYF.

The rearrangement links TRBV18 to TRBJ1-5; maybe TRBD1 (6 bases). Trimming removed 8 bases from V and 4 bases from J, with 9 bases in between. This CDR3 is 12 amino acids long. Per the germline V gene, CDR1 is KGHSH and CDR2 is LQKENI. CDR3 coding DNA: TGTGCCAGCCGGACAGAGAATCAGCCCCAGCATTTT. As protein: CASRTENQPQHF. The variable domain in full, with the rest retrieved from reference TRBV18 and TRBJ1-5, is NAGVMQNPRHLVRRRGQEARLRCSPMKGHSHVYWYRQLPEEGLKFMVYLQKENIIDESGMPKERFSAEFPKEGPSILRIQQVVRGDSAAYFCASRTENQPQHFGDGTRLSIL.

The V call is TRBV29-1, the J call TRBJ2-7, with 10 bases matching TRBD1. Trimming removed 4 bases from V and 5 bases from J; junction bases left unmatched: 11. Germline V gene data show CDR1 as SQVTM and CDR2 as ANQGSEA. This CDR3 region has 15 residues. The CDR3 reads CSVVSRDRGRHEQYF. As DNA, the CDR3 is TGCAGCGTTGTATCCCGGGACAGGGGCAGGCACGAGCAGTACTTC.

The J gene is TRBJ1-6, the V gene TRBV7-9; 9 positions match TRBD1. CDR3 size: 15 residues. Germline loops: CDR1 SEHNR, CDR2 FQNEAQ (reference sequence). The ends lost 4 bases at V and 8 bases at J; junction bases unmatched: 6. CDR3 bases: TGTGCCAGCAGCTCGCCGCGGGACAGGGATTCACCCCTCCACTTT. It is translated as CASSSPRDRDSPLHF.

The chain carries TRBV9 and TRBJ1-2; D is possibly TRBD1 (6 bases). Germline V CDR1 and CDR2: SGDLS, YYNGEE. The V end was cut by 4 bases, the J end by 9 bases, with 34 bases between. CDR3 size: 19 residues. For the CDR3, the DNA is TGTGCCAGCAGCATGCGAGGTCCAGGGGAAATAGCTCCTCCCTCGCGCTACACCTTC. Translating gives CASSMRGPGEIAPPSRYTF.